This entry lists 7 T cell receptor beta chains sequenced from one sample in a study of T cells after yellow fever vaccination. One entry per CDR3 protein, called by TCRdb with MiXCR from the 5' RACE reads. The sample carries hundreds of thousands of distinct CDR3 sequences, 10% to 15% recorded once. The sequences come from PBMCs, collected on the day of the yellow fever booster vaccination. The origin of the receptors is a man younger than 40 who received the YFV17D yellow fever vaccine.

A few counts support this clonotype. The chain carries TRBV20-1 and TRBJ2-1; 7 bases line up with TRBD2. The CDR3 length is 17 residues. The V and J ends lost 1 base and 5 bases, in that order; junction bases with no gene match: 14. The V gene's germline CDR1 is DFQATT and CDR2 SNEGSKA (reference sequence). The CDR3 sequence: CSARGLLTSPMHNEQFF. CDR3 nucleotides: TGCAGTGCTAGAGGCCTCCTGACTAGCCCTATGCACAATGAGCAGTTCTTC.

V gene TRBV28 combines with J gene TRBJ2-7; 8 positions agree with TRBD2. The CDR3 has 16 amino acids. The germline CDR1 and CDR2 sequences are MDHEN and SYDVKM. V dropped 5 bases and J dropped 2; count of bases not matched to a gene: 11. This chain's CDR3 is CASSPYLAGGPYEQYF. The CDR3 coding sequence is TGTGCCAGCAGTCCCTACTTGGCGGGAGGCCCCTACGAGCAGTACTTC.

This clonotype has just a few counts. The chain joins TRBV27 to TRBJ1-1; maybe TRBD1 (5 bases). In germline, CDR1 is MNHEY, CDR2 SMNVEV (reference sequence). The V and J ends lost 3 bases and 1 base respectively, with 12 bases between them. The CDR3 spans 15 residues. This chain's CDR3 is CASSLDAGGNTEAFF. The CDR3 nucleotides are TGTGCCAGCAGTTTGGACGCCGGGGGGAACACTGAAGCTTTCTTT.

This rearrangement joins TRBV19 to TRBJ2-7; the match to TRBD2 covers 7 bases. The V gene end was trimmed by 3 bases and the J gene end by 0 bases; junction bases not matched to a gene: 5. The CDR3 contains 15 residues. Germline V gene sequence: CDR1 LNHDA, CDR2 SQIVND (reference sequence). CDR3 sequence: CASSIAAGSSYEQYF. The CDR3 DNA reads TGTGCCAGTAGTATCGCAGCGGGGAGCTCCTACGAGCAGTACTTC.

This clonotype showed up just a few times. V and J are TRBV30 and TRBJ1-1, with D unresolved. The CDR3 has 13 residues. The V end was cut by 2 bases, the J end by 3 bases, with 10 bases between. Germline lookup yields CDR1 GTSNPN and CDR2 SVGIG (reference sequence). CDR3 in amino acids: CAWSRDGYTEAFF. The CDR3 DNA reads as TGTGCCTGGAGTCGAGACGGTTACACTGAAGCTTTCTTT.

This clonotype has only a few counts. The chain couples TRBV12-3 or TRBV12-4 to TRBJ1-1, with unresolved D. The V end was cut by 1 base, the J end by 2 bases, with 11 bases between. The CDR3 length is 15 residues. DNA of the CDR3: TGTGCCAGCAGTTTAGTGGGGTTGGGTAACACTGAAGCTTTCTTT. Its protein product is CASSLVGLGNTEAFF.

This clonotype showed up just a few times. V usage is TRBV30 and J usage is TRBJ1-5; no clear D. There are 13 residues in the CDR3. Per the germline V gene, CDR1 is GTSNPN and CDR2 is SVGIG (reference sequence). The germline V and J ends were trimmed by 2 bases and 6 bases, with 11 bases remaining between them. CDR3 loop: CAWSRADGQPQHF. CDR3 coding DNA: TGTGCCTGGAGTCGGGCAGACGGTCAGCCCCAGCATTTT.